This entry is about one TCR beta chain. Its cognate antigen is unknown. This sample was taken from a study of vaccination and CD4 T cells after COVID-19. Study at large: There were six male and four female convalescents, and two of them were Hispanic. Investigators stimulated cells with overlapping spike peptides drawn from SARS-CoV-2, HCoV-NL63, HCoV-OC43 and HCoV-229E.

Treatment noted: approximately 10-day PBMC culture with coronavirus spike peptide pools or control peptides (ViraFEST assay). Every positive PCR date fell between March and December 2020, earlier than the US Alpha, Beta and Delta variants. Culture proceeded for about 10 days, and CD4+ T cells were then isolated by negative selection. This CDR3 spans 17 amino acids. J lost 1 base, V lost 4 bases, and 10 bases had no gene match. Germline loops: CDR1 SGDLS, CDR2 YYNGEE. Sequenced with the Oncomine TCR Beta short-read assay was DNA taken from cultured CD4+ T cells. TCRdb reprocessed the PCR reads with MiXCR, giving one entry per CDR3 protein. There are 20,000 or so distinct CDR3 sequences in the sample; approximately 30% occur only once, and 9.5% to 15% lies in the top ten.

The specimen sequenced was cultured CD4+ T cells from blood. V is TRBV9 and J is TRBJ2-5; 10 nucleotides align to TRBD2. The TCR was taken from a human donor with COVID-19. The CDR3 DNA reads as TGTGCCAGCAGCTCTGGAGGTCTAGCGGGGGCCCAAGAGACCCAGTACTTC. This translates into CASSSGGLAGAQETQYF.